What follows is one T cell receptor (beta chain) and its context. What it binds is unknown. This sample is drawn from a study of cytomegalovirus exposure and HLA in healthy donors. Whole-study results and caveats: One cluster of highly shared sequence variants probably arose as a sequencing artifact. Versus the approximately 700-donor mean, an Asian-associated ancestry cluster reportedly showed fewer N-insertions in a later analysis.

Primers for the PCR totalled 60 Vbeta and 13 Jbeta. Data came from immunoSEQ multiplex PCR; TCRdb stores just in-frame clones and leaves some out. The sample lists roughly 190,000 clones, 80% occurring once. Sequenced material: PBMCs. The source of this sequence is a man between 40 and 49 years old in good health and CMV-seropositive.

The CDR3 spells CASSFTEREEQFF. Written as DNA, the CDR3 is TGTGCCAGCAGCTTTACGGAGCGGGAGGAGCAGTTCTTC. This sequence joins TRBV7-3 and TRBJ2-1, with 8 bases lining up with TRBD2. V lost 3 bases and J lost 10; bases outside the gene matches: 5. This CDR3 is 13 amino acids long. Germline CDR1 and CDR2: SGHTA and FQGTGA.